These 20 T cell receptor beta chains were sequenced from one sample in a study of blood T cell repertoires in COVID-19. Sequencing used immunoSEQ multiplex PCR; TCRdb keeps in-frame clones, though not all of them. The table shows 280,000 or so clones, with 75% to 90% occurring only once. The specimen sequenced was PBMCs or T cells enriched from blood (not recorded which). These receptors all stem from a woman aged 50 to 65 who had recovered from COVID-19.

The chain uses TRBV5-8 and TRBJ1-1; the D is unclear. The CDR3 has 13 residues. Between the trimmed V and J ends, which lost 1 base and 5 bases, there was a span of 9 bases. CDR1 is SGHTS and CDR2 is YDEGEE in the germline V gene. Here the CDR3 reads CASSLQLLTEAFF. The CDR3 DNA reads as TGTGCCAGCAGCTTGCAACTTCTGACTGAAGCTTTCTTT. Filled out from reference TRBV5-8 and TRBJ1-1, the complete variable domain reads EAGVTQSPTHLIKTRGQQATLRCSPISGHTSVYWYQQALGLGLQFLLWYDEGEERNRGNFPPRFSGRQFPNYSSELNVNALELEDSALYLCASSLQLLTEAFFGQGTRLTVV.

The chain combines TRBV7-9 with TRBJ1-1, with 10 nucleotides matching TRBD1. The V segment lost 3 bases and the J segment 9 bases; nucleotides outside the gene matches: 10. The CDR3 sequence is 15 residues long. Germline assignment: CDR1 SEHNR and CDR2 FQNEAQ (reference sequence). CDR3 region: CASSFWGQGPFQAFF. The CDR3 region has the DNA TGTGCCAGCAGCTTCTGGGGACAGGGGCCGTTTCAAGCTTTCTTT.

About this clone itself: One end of the junction is discordant with germline, which a read error may explain. The chain couples TRBV3-1 (or the pseudogene TRBV3-2) to TRBJ2-2; TRBD1 might be the D (6 bases). The CDR3 sequence is 15 residues long. Germline assignment: CDR1 LGHDT and CDR2 YNNKEL (reference sequence). The CDR3 is CASTQLSGVTGELFF. The CDR3 bases are TGTGCCAGCACCCAACTATCAGGGGTGACCGGGGAGCTGTTTTTT.

The genes are TRBV2 and TRBJ2-5; D unclear. The CDR3 consists of 12 residues. Germline values: CDR1 SNHLY, CDR2 FYNNEI. Trimming removed 4 bases at V and 3 bases at J, with 6 bases between. The CDR3 bases are TGTGCCAGCAGTGCCAGGAAAGAGACCCAGTACTTC. Translating gives CASSARKETQYF.

V and J are TRBV27 and TRBJ1-1; TRBD1 might be the D (6 bases). The ends were cut back, 1 base at V and 11 bases at J, with 11 bases in the middle. This CDR3 spans 12 amino acids. Germline V gives CDR1 MNHEY, CDR2 SMNVEV (reference sequence). The CDR3 reads CASSLLGGHAFF. For the CDR3, the DNA is TGTGCCAGCAGTTTATTGGGGGGGCATGCTTTCTTT.

Of note for this clone: An end of the junction does not agree with germline; a read error may underlie this. The same CDR3 is also encoded by other DNA sequences in this sample. V usage is TRBV4-1 and J usage is TRBJ2-1, with D possibly matching TRBD2 (6 bases). The CDR3 covers 15 residues. Germline values: CDR1 MGHRA, CDR2 YSYEKL. CDR3 amino acids: CASSQVPAGFNEQFF. In DNA form, the CDR3 reads TGCGCCAGCAGTCAAGTGCCAGCGGGCTTCAATGAGCAGTTCTTC.

The genes are TRBV6-2 or TRBV6-3 and TRBJ2-5, with TRBD2 matching over 14 bases. From germline, CDR1 is MNHEY and CDR2 SVGEGT. V gave up 5 bases and J gave up 5 bases; unmatched junction bases: 16. There are 19 residues in the CDR3. The CDR3 DNA follows: TGTGCCAGCAGTGACTTAAACCCGGGACTAGCGGGAGTCCAGGAGACCCAGTACTTC. Encoded protein: CASSDLNPGLAGVQETQYF.

The V and J genes are TRBV28 and TRBJ2-2, with D possibly matching TRBD1 (5 bases). Germline CDR1 reads MDHEN; CDR2 reads SYDVKM. Trimming left V 0 bases short and J 4 bases short, with 9 bases between. The CDR3 length is 15 residues. This CDR3 is CASSLWGPGTGELFF. The CDR3 DNA sequence: TGTGCCAGCAGTTTATGGGGGCCGGGCACCGGGGAGCTGTTTTTT.

This clone was seen only a few times. This rearrangement joins TRBV4-1 to TRBJ1-1; no reliable D call. Trimming took 1 base from V and 1 from J, leaving 7 bases between them. Per the germline V gene, CDR1 is MGHRA and CDR2 is YSYEKL. This CDR3 spans 14 amino acids. The CDR3 spells CASSQAQSNTEAFF. CDR3 nucleotides: TGCGCCAGCAGCCAAGCCCAATCGAACACTGAAGCTTTCTTT.

As for this clone: In the same sample, other DNA sequences code for this CDR3. This rearrangement joins TRBV25-1 to TRBJ1-1; TRBD1 matches 8 bases. CDR1 MGHDK and CDR2 SYGVNS come from the germline V gene. J gave up 2 bases and V 3 bases, and 5 bases lay outside the gene matches. This CDR3 is built from 15 residues. The CDR3: CASSDPGQGNTEAFF. DNA of the CDR3: TGTGCCAGCAGTGACCCTGGACAGGGAAACACTGAAGCTTTCTTT.

The chain has TRBV6-2 or TRBV6-3 and TRBJ2-1, with 11 bases identical to TRBD2. The CDR3 runs to 15 residues. Looked up from germline, CDR1 is MNHEY and CDR2 is SVGEGT. V trimming: 5 bases; J trimming: 8 bases; junction bases outside the gene matches: 8. The CDR3 sequence: CASSVTSGSIDEQFF. CDR3 DNA sequence: TGTGCCAGCAGTGTAACTAGCGGGAGTATCGATGAGCAGTTCTTC.

The chain employs TRBV27 and TRBJ1-2, with D hard to call. Germline V gives CDR1 MNHEY, CDR2 SMNVEV (reference sequence). Deletions cut 5 bases from V and 8 bases from J, with 24 bases between. The CDR3 contains 16 residues. The CDR3 spells CASSPRNGQRAMGYTF. The CDR3 region has the DNA TGTGCCAGCAGTCCCCGAAATGGCCAGCGTGCAATGGGCTACACCTTC.

The chain carries TRBV7-2 and TRBJ1-5, with D perhaps matching TRBD1 (6 bases). This CDR3 has 15 amino acids. Germline assignment: CDR1 SGHTA and CDR2 FQGNSA. V was trimmed by 5 bases and J by 5 bases, leaving 16 bases between them. The CDR3 DNA reads as TGTGCCAGCAGCAACGACTGGGGACAATATCAGCCCCAGCATTTT. Protein: CASSNDWGQYQPQHF.

This chain connects TRBV18 to TRBJ1-1, with D possibly TRBD1 on 5 matching bases. V was cut by 2 bases and J by 1 base, with 8 bases left in between. The CDR3 has 14 amino acids. From germline, CDR1 is KGHSH and CDR2 LQKENI. The CDR3 sequence is CASSPTGKNTEAFF. The CDR3 DNA reads TGTGCCAGCTCACCAACAGGAAAGAACACTGAAGCTTTCTTT.

The chain is built from TRBV6-2 or TRBV6-3 and TRBJ1-4; 8 bases map to TRBD1. Germline V gene data show CDR1 as MNHEY and CDR2 as SVGEGT. The V gene end was trimmed by 4 bases and the J gene end by 8 bases; junction bases not matched to a gene: 9. The CDR3 runs to 15 residues. The CDR3 sequence is CASSSTGGDGEKLFF. CDR3 DNA: TGTGCCAGCAGTTCCACAGGGGGTGATGGGGAAAAACTGTTTTTT.

The J gene is TRBJ1-1, the V gene TRBV30; D unresolved. CDR1 and CDR2 (germline): GTSNPN, SVGIG (reference sequence). The ends were cut back, 0 bases at V and 1 base at J, with 6 bases in the middle. There are 13 residues in the CDR3. The CDR3 DNA reads TGTGCCTGGAGTGTCCCGGGGAACACTGAAGCTTTCTTT. This translates into CAWSVPGNTEAFF.

The chain links TRBV4-2 to TRBJ2-6, with a weak D call TRBD1 (6 bases). The CDR3 is 13 residues long. Trimming took 1 base from V and 14 from J, leaving 12 bases between them. CDR1 LGHNA and CDR2 YNFKEQ come from the germline V gene. This CDR3 reads CASSQVTGSILTF. The CDR3 region has the DNA TGTGCCAGCAGCCAAGTTACAGGGTCAATCCTGACTTTC.

This clone was counted only a few times. The chain carries TRBV24-1 and TRBJ1-2; D is undetermined. The germline V and J ends were trimmed by 4 bases and 8 bases, with 16 bases remaining between them. This CDR3 region has 14 residues. The V gene's germline CDR1 is KGHDR and CDR2 SFDVKD. CDR3 DNA: TGTGCCACCAGTGACCCCTCTGAGGGAGGGGGCTACACCTTC. This gives the protein CATSDPSEGGGYTF.

J is TRBJ2-7 and V is TRBV21-1; TRBD2, the table's D call, was not compared with the DNA. TRBV21-1 is deemed a pseudogene. This CDR3 contains 17 residues. CDR3 DNA: TGTGCCAGCAGCAAAAAAAAGAGGGGACTAGATTCCTACGAGCAGTACTTC. It codes for CASSKKKRGLDSYEQYF.

The V gene is TRBV5-1, the J gene TRBJ1-2, with 8 bases aligning to TRBD1. CDR1 and CDR2 from the germline V gene are SGHRS and YFSETQ. Germline trimming cut 0 bases from V and 6 bases from J; bases unmatched to any gene: 7. This CDR3 is 15 amino acids long. The CDR3 is CASSLGQGAIDGYTF. CDR3 DNA: TGCGCCAGCAGCTTGGGGCAGGGGGCAATCGATGGCTACACCTTC.